Listed here are 18 T cell receptor beta chains from one sample, sequenced in a study of shared clonotypes between healthy human individuals. The data were produced by immunoSEQ multiplex PCR, yet TCRdb's version contains in-frame clones alone and is incomplete. In the table there are approximately 2.4 million clones, 95% of which are singletons. Material for sequencing was naive CD4+ T cells sorted from blood. Regarding subset: CD45RA+ positively selected. The receptors stem from a man younger than 30 in good health.

This clone is a singleton in its sample. V gene TRBV27 combines with J gene TRBJ2-1; D is perhaps TRBD1 or TRBD2 (5 bases each). Germline CDR1 is MNHEY and CDR2 is SMNVEV (reference sequence). The CDR3 is made up of 17 amino acids. V lost 5 bases and J 1 base, leaving 18 bases between the germline ends. The CDR3 sequence: CASSPSSGTLSYNEQFF. Here the CDR3 DNA reads TGTGCCAGCAGTCCCTCGTCCGGGACCCTATCCTACAATGAGCAGTTCTTC.

This sequence joins TRBV10-1 and TRBJ2-2; D might be TRBD2 (5 bases). The V end was cut by 5 bases, the J end by 4 bases, with 17 bases between. The CDR3 contains 16 residues. CDR1 and CDR2 from the germline V gene are WNHNN and SYGVQD (reference sequence). CDR3 protein: CASSTRTLLGTGELFF. In DNA, the CDR3 is TGCGCCAGCAGTACCCGGACTCTTTTAGGCACCGGGGAGCTGTTTTTT.

This chain links TRBV15 with TRBJ1-1, with no clear D. V was cut by 0 bases and J by 4 bases, with 6 bases left in between. The length of the CDR3 is 13 residues. CDR1 and CDR2 from the germline V gene are LNHNV and YYDKDF (reference sequence). CDR3 amino acids: CATSREPTTEAFF. CDR3 sequence (DNA): TGTGCCACCAGCAGAGAACCCACCACTGAAGCTTTCTTT.

The chain employs TRBV6-5 and TRBJ2-7; either TRBD1 or TRBD2 may fit D (6 bases each). The CDR3 loop spans 15 amino acids. The germline V gene has CDR1 MNHEY and CDR2 SVGAGI. V shed 2 bases and J shed 2 bases, with 13 bases lying between them. CDR3 sequence reads: CASSYGGQVAYEQYF. Here the CDR3 DNA reads TGTGCCAGCAGTTACGGGGGGCAAGTAGCCTACGAGCAGTACTTC.

Concerning this clone itself: Other DNA sequences in the same sample also yield this CDR3. This chain uses TRBV30 with TRBJ2-2; D unresolved. The germline gives CDR1 GTSNPN, CDR2 SVGIG (reference sequence). Trimming took off 3 bases at V and 4 bases at J, with 6 bases between the two ends. The length of the CDR3 is 12 residues. CDR3 bases: TGTGCCTGGAGCGCCTCCACCGGGGAGCTGTTTTTT. It codes for CAWSASTGELFF.

The CDR3 nucleotides read TGCGCCAGCAGCCAAGAGAGAGGCAGGGACGGTCAGCCCCAGCATTTT. This gives the protein CASSQERGRDGQPQHF. The J gene is TRBJ1-5, the V gene TRBV4-1; possibly TRBD1 for D (5 bases). Germline V gene lookup returns CDR1 MGHRA and CDR2 YSYEKL. Trimming shortened V by 0 bases and J by 6 bases, and 15 bases separated the two germline ends. The length of the CDR3 is 16 residues.

The chain's CDR3 is CAWREANSPLHF. CDR3 nucleotides: TGTGCCTGGAGGGAGGCTAATTCACCCCTCCACTTT. The chain recombines TRBV30 with TRBJ1-6; no definite D call. Trimming pared 3 bases from V and 6 bases from J, leaving 6 bases between. The CDR3 extends over 12 amino acids. Germline lookup yields CDR1 GTSNPN and CDR2 SVGIG (reference sequence).

This chain joins TRBV7-8 and TRBJ2-2; 8 bases match TRBD1. J gave up 0 bases and V 5 bases, and 2 bases lay outside the gene matches. Germline V gives CDR1 SGHVS, CDR2 FQNEAQ. This CDR3 is built from 15 residues. The DNA for the CDR3 is TGTGCCAGCAGCACGACAGGGGCGAACACCGGGGAGCTGTTTTTT. Translation: CASSTTGANTGELFF.

In nucleotides, the CDR3 is TGTGCCAGCAGTTCCTTCCATAATCAGCCCCAGCATTTT. Its protein product is CASSSFHNQPQHF. This sequence joins TRBV28 and TRBJ1-5; D not resolved. In germline, CDR1 is MDHEN, CDR2 SYDVKM. The length of the CDR3 is 13 residues. Trimming removed 4 bases from V and 4 bases from J, with 8 bases in between.

This chain joins TRBV14 and TRBJ1-1; maybe TRBD1 (5 bases). The CDR3 has 12 amino acids. Trimming left V 0 bases short and J 11 bases short, with 10 bases between. Germline lookup yields CDR1 SGHDN and CDR2 FVKESK. For the CDR3, the DNA is TGTGCCAGCAGCCAAGATCGGTACAGGGCTTTCTTT. Protein sequence: CASSQDRYRAFF.

The chain employs TRBV19 and TRBJ1-5; D is uncertain. This CDR3 spans 12 amino acids. Trimming left V 1 base short and J 6 bases short, with 4 bases between. Per the germline V gene, CDR1 is LNHDA and CDR2 is SQIVND (reference sequence). Here the CDR3 reads CASSIGFQPQHF. The CDR3 DNA is TGTGCCAGTAGTATAGGTTTTCAGCCCCAGCATTTT.

The chain carries TRBV11-2 and TRBJ2-2, with 7 bases aligning to TRBD1. V was clipped by 5 bases and J by 6 bases; unmatched bases: 6. Germline V gene data show CDR1 as SGHAT and CDR2 as FQNNGV. The CDR3 contains 14 residues. CDR3 DNA: TGTGCCAGCAGCAGAGACAGGGAGTCCGGGGAGCTGTTTTTT. Its translation is CASSRDRESGELFF.

This clone was observed a single time. The V and J genes are TRBV7-3 and TRBJ2-2; 9 nucleotides agree with TRBD1. This CDR3 region has 16 residues. V was clipped by 5 bases and J by 5 bases; unmatched bases: 9. From germline, CDR1 is SGHTA and CDR2 FQGTGA. CDR3 sequence (DNA): TGTGCCAGCAGCCCTCACAGGGGGCGAGCAACCGGGGAGCTGTTTTTT. It specifies CASSPHRGRATGELFF.

This rearrangement joins TRBV15 to TRBJ2-7; D remains ambiguous. The CDR3 totals 11 residues. With 5 bases removed from V and 7 bases from J, the gap between germline ends came to 9 bases. Germline loops: CDR1 LNHNV, CDR2 YYDKDF (reference sequence). The CDR3 protein is CATSVGREQYF. The DNA for the CDR3 is TGTGCCACCAGCGTTGGGCGGGAGCAGTACTTC.

This clone is a singleton in its sample. This sequence joins TRBV7-9 and TRBJ2-2; 7 nucleotides line up with TRBD1. The ends lost 5 bases at V and 1 base at J; junction bases unmatched: 7. CDR3 length: 16 amino acids. CDR1 is SEHNR, CDR2 FQNEAQ, per germline (reference sequence). Written as DNA, the CDR3 is TGTGCCAGCAGCCAATACGGGACAGTGAACACCGGGGAGCTGTTTTTT. Translation gives CASSQYGTVNTGELFF.

The chain has TRBV29-1 and TRBJ2-3; 8 bases agree with TRBD2. Looked up from germline, CDR1 is SQVTM and CDR2 is ANQGSEA. Trimming at V came to 2 bases and at J to 4 bases, leaving 2 bases not matched to a gene. The CDR3 spans 13 residues. The CDR3 is CSVESSGPDTQYF. CDR3 sequence (DNA): TGCAGCGTTGAATCTAGCGGGCCAGATACGCAGTATTTT.

The J gene is TRBJ2-5, the V gene TRBV30, with D possibly matching TRBD1 (6 bases). The V and J ends lost 2 bases and 4 bases respectively, with 17 bases between them. Germline V gene lookup returns CDR1 GTSNPN and CDR2 SVGIG (reference sequence). The CDR3 length is 15 residues. The CDR3 nucleotides read TGTGCCTGGAGTACTTACAGGGAGCTCGTAGAGACCCAGTACTTC. Amino acid sequence: CAWSTYRELVETQYF.

The J gene is TRBJ1-4, the V gene TRBV5-1; D not certain. CDR3 length: 14 residues. Trimming took off 4 bases at V and 4 bases at J, with 11 bases between the two ends. Germline V gene data show CDR1 as SGHRS and CDR2 as YFSETQ. CDR3 bases: TGCGCCAGCAGCCGGTACCGGAGTAATGAAAAACTGTTTTTT. Protein product: CASSRYRSNEKLFF. The variable domain in full, completed from reference TRBV5-1 and TRBJ1-4, reads KAGVTQTPRYLIKTRGQQVTLSCSPISGHRSVSWYQQTPGQGLQFLFEYFSETQRNKGNFPGRFSGRQFSNSRSEMNVSTLELGDSALYLCASSRYRSNEKLFFGSGTQLSVL.